Presented here are 5 T cell receptor beta chains from one specimen sequenced in a study of blood T cell repertoires in COVID-19. Sequencing used immunoSEQ multiplex PCR; TCRdb keeps in-frame clones, though not all of them. The sample has some 190,000 clones; around 85% are singletons. The material sequenced was peripheral blood. These receptor sequences come from a human donor with active or convalescent COVID-19. The donor label of this sample is uncertain.

The chain combines TRBV19 with TRBJ2-5, with D possibly being TRBD1 (6 bases). With 5 bases removed from V and 2 bases from J, the gap between germline ends came to 12 bases. This CDR3 is 14 amino acids long. CDR1 and CDR2 from the germline V gene are LNHDA and SQIVND (reference sequence). The CDR3 loop is CASSSLDSQETQYF. The CDR3 nucleotides are TGTGCCAGTAGTTCCTTGGACAGTCAAGAGACCCAGTACTTC.

The V call is TRBV2, the J call TRBJ2-5; D possibly corresponds to TRBD1 (5 bases). The CDR3 extends over 13 amino acids. With 6 bases removed from V and 5 bases from J, the gap between germline ends came to 13 bases. Germline V gene data show CDR1 as SNHLY and CDR2 as FYNNEI. The chain's CDR3 is CASRLRVSETQYF. Here the CDR3 DNA reads TGTGCCAGCAGGCTCAGGGTTTCGGAGACCCAGTACTTC.

V usage is TRBV11-3 and J usage is TRBJ1-1, with TRBD1 as a possible D gene (6 bases). Germline V gene data show CDR1 as SGHNT and CDR2 as YENEEA. The CDR3 runs 16 residues. V was cut by 4 bases and J by 6 bases, with 21 bases left in between. The chain's CDR3 is CASSSDRKAWEPEAFF. CDR3 sequence (DNA): TGTGCCAGCAGCTCCGACAGGAAAGCTTGGGAGCCTGAAGCTTTCTTT. Full variable domain (outside the CDR3, taken from reference TRBV11-3 and TRBJ1-1): EAGVVQSPRYKIIEKKQPVAFWCNPISGHNTLYWYLQNLGQGPELLIRYENEEAVDDSQLPKDRFSAERLKGVDSTLKIQPAELGDSAVYLCASSSDRKAWEPEAFFGQGTRLTVV.

The chain is built from TRBV5-1 and TRBJ2-3; D is undetermined. The CDR3 runs 12 residues. CDR1 and CDR2 from the germline V gene are SGHRS and YFSETQ. With 5 bases removed from V and 2 bases from J, the gap between germline ends came to 6 bases. This CDR3 is CASRWPTDTQYF. The CDR3 DNA is TGCGCCAGCAGATGGCCCACAGATACGCAGTATTTT. The full variable domain, rest sourced from reference TRBV5-1 and TRBJ2-3, is KAGVTQTPRYLIKTRGQQVTLSCSPISGHRSVSWYQQTPGQGLQFLFEYFSETQRNKGNFPGRFSGRQFSNSRSEMNVSTLELGDSALYLCASRWPTDTQYFGPGTRLTVL.

The chain links TRBV27 to TRBJ2-1; 13 bases line up with TRBD2. V lost 7 bases and J lost 9; bases outside the gene matches: 9. Germline CDR1 reads MNHEY; CDR2 reads SMNVEV (reference sequence). The CDR3 runs to 15 residues. DNA for the CDR3: TGTGCCAGCATCCAACTAGCGGGAGGGTCTTTTGAGCAGTTCTTC. Translated, it gives CASIQLAGGSFEQFF.